The 29 T cell receptor beta chains given below trace back to one sample, sequenced in a study of type 1 regulatory T cells. TCRdb recomputed calls from the reads with MiXCR, one row per CDR3 protein. The sample has around 88,000 distinct CDR3 sequences, roughly 28% seen once. Source material: CD4+ T cells, either the whole sample or a sorted fraction (not recorded which). The receptors here all came from a human donor in good health.

This clonotype has only a few counts. The rearrangement joins TRBV29-1 to TRBJ2-5; perhaps TRBD2 as D (6 bases). The CDR3 is 12 residues long. The V end was cut by 3 bases, the J end by 5 bases, with 10 bases between. The germline CDR1 and CDR2 sequences are SQVTM and ANQGSEA. The CDR3 region has the DNA TGCAGCGTTGATCTTGGGGGGGAGACCCAGTACTTC. Protein: CSVDLGGETQYF.

This clonotype was counted between two and nine times. The V and J genes are TRBV5-1 and TRBJ2-3, with TRBD2 identical over 8 bases. Per germline, CDR1 SGHRS and CDR2 YFSETQ. This CDR3 is 15 amino acids long. Unmatched junction bases numbered 2, after V lost 2 bases and J lost 0 bases. The CDR3 loop is CASSLAGESTDTQYF. The DNA of the CDR3 is TGCGCCAGCAGCTTAGCGGGAGAGAGCACAGATACGCAGTATTTT.

The sample holds a few counts of this clonotype. J is TRBJ2-1 and V is TRBV7-9; D possibly corresponds to TRBD2 (5 bases). Trimming left V 5 bases short and J 13 bases short, with 15 bases between. The CDR3 is made up of 12 amino acids. The germline V gene has CDR1 SEHNR and CDR2 FQNEAQ (reference sequence). CDR3 nucleotide sequence: TGTGCCAGCAGCCCCAGTGGAGGTATCCAGTTCTTC. Amino acids: CASSPSGGIQFF.

The chain is built from TRBV20-1 and TRBJ2-1; 12 nucleotides align to TRBD2. The CDR3 is made up of 18 amino acids. The germline V gene has CDR1 DFQATT and CDR2 SNEGSKA (reference sequence). The ends lost 4 bases at V and 2 bases at J; junction bases unmatched: 12. CDR3 in DNA: TGCAGTGCTAAGACGACTCGACTAGCGGGAGTAGCCTACAATGAGCAGTTCTTC. Translated, it gives CSAKTTRLAGVAYNEQFF.

This clonotype was counted many times. The CDR3 sequence is CASSITGLESTQYF. The CDR3 nucleotides are TGTGCCAGTAGTATTACGGGACTAGAAAGCACGCAGTATTTT. The V call is TRBV19, the J call TRBJ2-3; 8 nucleotides agree with TRBD2. CDR3 length equals 14 residues. J was trimmed by 9 bases and V by 3 bases; bases with no gene match: 8. Per the germline V gene, CDR1 is LNHDA and CDR2 is SQIVND (reference sequence).

This clonotype was detected once. The chain carries TRBV5-1 and TRBJ1-1, with D hard to call. Germline assignment: CDR1 SGHRS and CDR2 YFSETQ. V was shortened by 3 bases and J by 5 bases, with 14 bases between the two germline ends. The CDR3 spans 14 residues. The CDR3 reads CASSSVRDSTEAFF. The CDR3 nucleotides read TGCGCCAGCAGCTCCGTGAGGGATTCGACTGAAGCTTTCTTT.

The gene calls are TRBV6-1 and TRBJ2-7; tentatively, D is TRBD2 (6 bases). Looked up from germline, CDR1 is MNHNS and CDR2 is SASEGT. Trimming cost V 2 bases and J 2 bases, with 25 bases left between them. The CDR3 runs to 19 residues. The CDR3 loop reads CASSEMGRVSTSSTYEQYF. In DNA, the CDR3 is TGTGCCAGCAGTGAAATGGGAAGGGTCTCTACTAGCAGCACCTACGAGCAGTACTTC.

A few counts support this clonotype. The junction shows a germline mismatch at one end, possibly a read error. The chain joins TRBV20-1 to TRBJ2-1; D gene ambiguous. This CDR3 region has 16 residues. Germline values: CDR1 DFQATT, CDR2 SNEGSKA (reference sequence). Written as DNA, the CDR3 is TGCAGTGCCAGAGTGCGTAAGTCCTCCGTTTACAATGAGCAGTTCTTC. Protein: CSARVRKSSVYNEQFF.

This clonotype was observed a few times. The rearrangement joins TRBV12-3 or TRBV12-4 to TRBJ2-1, with 14 bases fitting TRBD2. Germline trimming cut 7 bases from V and 6 bases from J; bases unmatched to any gene: 20. This CDR3 region has 20 residues. Here the CDR3 DNA reads TGTGCCAGCAAACCCAGAAGGACGGGACTAGCGGGAGAGTTTCGCAATGAGCAGTTCTTC. It specifies CASKPRRTGLAGEFRNEQFF.

In this sample, this clonotype turned up a few times. The chain carries TRBV4-1 and TRBJ1-1; D is unresolved. Per germline, CDR1 MGHRA and CDR2 YSYEKL. The CDR3 has 14 residues. V dropped 0 bases and J dropped 12 bases, with 17 bases sitting between them. Here the CDR3 DNA reads TGCGCCAGCAGCCAAGACGCCCCGGGTCGTGCAACTTTCTTT. This translates into CASSQDAPGRATFF.

The chain joins TRBV19 to TRBJ2-7; 10 bases fit TRBD1. Trimming took 5 bases from V and 2 from J; bases not matched to a gene: 3. The V gene's germline CDR1 is LNHDA and CDR2 SQIVND (reference sequence). This CDR3 comprises 14 residues. The CDR3 DNA follows: TGTGCCAGTAGTGTGGACAGGGGGGCCTACGAGCAGTACTTC. As protein: CASSVDRGAYEQYF.

A remark on this clonotype: At one end the junction does not follow the germline gene, possibly because of a read error. The chain couples TRBV11-2 to TRBJ2-7, with 10 nucleotides matching TRBD2. The CDR3 has 11 residues. The germline V gene has CDR1 SGHAT and CDR2 FQNNGV. As DNA, the CDR3 is TGTGCCAGCAGCCCTGGACTAGCGGTCGACTTC. Protein: CASSPGLAVDF.

V is TRBV6-5 and J is TRBJ2-2, with a weak D call TRBD1 (5 bases). Trimming removed 10 bases from V and 3 bases from J, with 15 bases in between. The CDR3 is made up of 14 amino acids. Germline V gene lookup returns CDR1 MNHEY and CDR2 SVGAGI. The CDR3 reads CAIRQGRDTGELFF. CDR3 in DNA: TGTGCCATACGTCAGGGAAGGGACACCGGGGAGCTGTTTTTT.

The table lists this clonotype with a few counts. The chain joins TRBV7-2 to TRBJ1-4; D ambiguous. Trimming took 3 bases from V and 0 from J, leaving 5 bases between them. This CDR3 spans 14 amino acids. Germline V gene lookup returns CDR1 SGHTA and CDR2 FQGNSA. The CDR3 bases are TGTGCCAGCAGCTTCGGTCCAACTAATGAAAAACTGTTTTTT. Translation: CASSFGPTNEKLFF.

In its sample, this clonotype was seen a few times. The chain employs TRBV19 and TRBJ2-3; 8 nucleotides agree with TRBD1. J gave up 3 bases and V 5 bases, and 7 bases lay outside the gene matches. Germline V gene lookup returns CDR1 LNHDA and CDR2 SQIVND (reference sequence). This CDR3 comprises 15 residues. The DNA of the CDR3 is TGTGCCAGTAGTCCACGAAGACAGGGGACAGATACGCAGTATTTT. It encodes CASSPRRQGTDTQYF.

This clonotype was seen just once. The CDR3 loop reads CSASPLAHNNEQFF. The CDR3 DNA sequence: TGCAGTGCTAGCCCCCTAGCGCATAACAATGAGCAGTTCTTC. This chain links TRBV20-1 with TRBJ2-1; a weak D match, TRBD2 (6 bases). Trimming pared 3 bases from V and 5 bases from J, leaving 14 bases between. Germline-derived CDR1 and CDR2 are DFQATT and SNEGSKA (reference sequence). The CDR3 length is 14 residues.

The chain combines TRBV3-1 with TRBJ1-4, with D uncertain. The ends were cut back, 5 bases at V and 4 bases at J, with 17 bases in the middle. This CDR3 contains 16 residues. In germline, CDR1 is LGHDT, CDR2 YNNKEL (reference sequence). The CDR3 sequence is CASSRGFGGFNEKLFF. The CDR3 DNA reads as TGTGCCAGCAGCAGAGGGTTCGGAGGGTTTAATGAAAAACTGTTTTTT. The variable domain in full, completed from reference TRBV3-1 and TRBJ1-4, reads DTAVSQTPKYLVTQMGNDKSIKCEQNLGHDTMYWYKQDSKKFLKIMFSYNNKELIINETVPNRFSPKSPDKAHLNLHINSLELGDSAVYFCASSRGFGGFNEKLFFGSGTQLSVL.

This chain joins TRBV7-2 and TRBJ1-6; D perhaps matches TRBD1 (6 bases). This CDR3 comprises 16 residues. Trimming took 1 base from V and 6 from J, leaving 13 bases between them. Germline V gives CDR1 SGHTA, CDR2 FQGNSA. Here the CDR3 reads CASSLVTGQSNSPLHF. Written as DNA, the CDR3 is TGTGCCAGCAGCTTAGTAACTGGACAGTCTAATTCACCCCTCCACTTT.

This clonotype was seen a few times. Since the CDR3 does not end with the conserved phenylalanine or tryptophan, this likely comes from a read error. The limits of the CDR3 on the DNA are not certain, so only TCRdb's listed CDR3 is given. The V gene is TRBV21-1, the J gene TRBJ2-7. TRBV21-1 is labeled a pseudogene. The CDR3 spans 9 amino acids, including both terminal residues. The CDR3 is CASSESTKA.

This clonotype came up a few times. V gene TRBV27 combines with J gene TRBJ2-5; TRBD2 matches 14 bases. Germline V CDR1 and CDR2: MNHEY, SMNVEV (reference sequence). V was pared by 8 bases and J by 7 bases, with 18 bases of the junction left unmatched. The CDR3 runs to 18 residues. The CDR3 DNA is TGTGCCAGCTCACCGGGACTAGCGGGAGCTCGTCTCCGACGGACCCAGTACTTC. Translated, it gives CASSPGLAGARLRRTQYF.

The gene calls are TRBV5-1 and TRBJ2-2, with 14 bases lining up with TRBD2. V dropped 4 bases and J dropped 4; count of bases not matched to a gene: 12. The CDR3 spans 19 residues. CDR1 and CDR2 (germline): SGHRS, YFSETQ. For the CDR3, the DNA is TGCGCCAGCAGCCTGCGCCAGGGAGGACTAGCGGGGGGCACCGGGGAGCTGTTTTTT. This encodes CASSLRQGGLAGGTGELFF.

This chain links TRBV18 with TRBJ1-6, with D uncertain. The CDR3 spans 16 residues. Per germline, CDR1 KGHSH and CDR2 LQKENI. Trimming took off 4 bases at V and 7 bases at J, with 17 bases between the two ends. Written as DNA, the CDR3 is TGTGCCAGCTCACTACTAGATACGGCTAAAAATTCACCCCTCCACTTT. Translated, it gives CASSLLDTAKNSPLHF.

In the case of this clonotype: Being one base from a much bigger clone, this may be a read error. This chain connects TRBV5-1 to TRBJ2-1, with TRBD2 matching over 7 bases. V shed 7 bases, J shed 6 bases, and the junction held 10 bases outside the gene matches. Germline-derived CDR1 and CDR2 are SGHRS and YFSETQ. The CDR3 sequence is 14 residues long. The CDR3 DNA reads as TGCGCCAGCGGCCCGGGACTAATGGGCAATGAGCAGTTCTTC. As protein: CASGPGLMGNEQFF.

The sample holds a few counts of this clonotype. V is TRBV29-1 and J is TRBJ2-1, with 8 nucleotides matching TRBD2. This CDR3 region has 13 residues. Per germline, CDR1 SQVTM and CDR2 ANQGSEA. The CDR3 coding sequence is TGCACCCAGTCCCCTAGCGGGCCCAATGAGCAGTTCTTC. Amino acids: CTQSPSGPNEQFF.

The chain is built from TRBV7-9 and TRBJ2-7; no clear D gene. This CDR3 contains 13 residues. Trimming removed 5 bases from V and 3 bases from J, with 11 bases in between. In germline, CDR1 is SEHNR, CDR2 FQNEAQ (reference sequence). The CDR3 spells CASSLSWDYEQYF. The CDR3 nucleotides are TGTGCCAGCAGCCTTTCTTGGGACTACGAGCAGTACTTC.

This clonotype was seen repeatedly, ten times or more. The genes are TRBV7-9 and TRBJ2-7; the D gene is possibly TRBD1 (5 bases). V lost 5 bases to trimming and J lost 2 bases, with 10 bases between them. The CDR3 sequence is 13 residues long. Germline CDR1 and CDR2: SEHNR and FQNEAQ (reference sequence). This CDR3 reads CASSPRGPYEQYF. In DNA form, the CDR3 reads TGTGCCAGCAGCCCTAGGGGCCCCTACGAGCAGTACTTC.

Ten or more counts support this clonotype. The chain couples TRBV11-3 to TRBJ1-1, with TRBD1 matching over 8 bases. CDR3 length equals 14 residues. Germline-derived CDR1 and CDR2 are SGHNT and YENEEA. The ends lost 4 bases at V and 5 bases at J; junction bases unmatched: 6. For the CDR3, the DNA is TGTGCCAGCAGCTCCGGACAGGGAGGTACTGAAGCTTTCTTT. It specifies CASSSGQGGTEAFF.

V usage is TRBV29-1 and J usage is TRBJ1-2; D not resolved. Looked up from germline, CDR1 is SQVTM and CDR2 is ANQGSEA. This CDR3 has 12 residues. Trimming left V 6 bases short and J 5 bases short, with 13 bases between. This chain's CDR3 is CSVELTGYGYTF. As DNA, the CDR3 is TGCAGCGTCGAACTAACTGGGTATGGCTACACCTTC.

The chain links TRBV3-1 to TRBJ2-7, with D possibly being TRBD1 (6 bases). The germline gives CDR1 LGHDT, CDR2 YNNKEL (reference sequence). V was pared by 0 bases and J by 1 base, with 10 bases between. This CDR3 has 15 residues. DNA for the CDR3: TGTGCCAGCAGCCAAGACCCAGGGGAGTCCTACGAGCAGTACTTC. This codes for CASSQDPGESYEQYF.